What follows are 16 T cell receptor beta chains derived from one specimen sequenced in a study of human T cells and chemical hapten exposure. TCRdb independently ran MiXCR on the RACE reads; one entry per CDR3 protein. The table has around 110,000 distinct CDR3 sequences, around an eighth seen once. The time point denotes: patch test 1, 2 weeks after DPC sensitization. Treatment indicated: therapeutic diphenylcyclopropenone sensitization with weekly scalp DPC. The source material was whole blood, sampled in connection with sensitization to the hapten diphenylcyclopropenone (DPC). The origin of the receptors is a woman between 50 and 59 years old with alopecia areata. Some clones in this sample may be carry-over from other donors' samples.

This clonotype was seen repeatedly, ten times or more. The chain carries TRBV7-2 and TRBJ2-1, with D hard to call. The germline CDR1 and CDR2 sequences are SGHTA and FQGNSA. V was pared by 3 bases and J by 4 bases, with 13 bases between. CDR3 length equals 15 residues. CDR3 amino acids: CASSFSRNSYNEQFF. The CDR3 DNA sequence: TGTGCCAGCAGCTTCAGTCGGAACTCTTACAATGAGCAGTTCTTC.

At least ten counts were recorded for this clonotype. Compared with germline, one end of the junction differs, possibly owing to a read error. The V and J genes are TRBV12-3 or TRBV12-4 and TRBJ1-5; D gene uncertain. This CDR3 region has 12 residues. The CDR3 loop reads CASSQSNQPQHF. The CDR3 DNA follows: TGTGCCAGCAGTCAGAGCAACCAGCCCCAGCATTTT.

The genes are TRBV5-1 and TRBJ2-1; TRBD2 agrees at 7 bases. Trimming cost V 3 bases and J 10 bases; bases outside gene matches: 16. CDR3 length equals 16 residues. Germline V CDR1 and CDR2: SGHRS, YFSETQ. The CDR3 coding sequence is TGCGCCAGCAGCTCAATGGTAGGACTAGGGGATAGGGAGCAGTTCTTC. The encoded protein is CASSSMVGLGDREQFF.

This sequence joins TRBV29-1 and TRBJ1-1, with unresolved D. This CDR3 contains 12 residues. CDR1 and CDR2 from the germline V gene are SQVTM and ANQGSEA. Trimming shortened V by 4 bases and J by 0 bases, and 6 bases separated the two germline ends. The CDR3 coding sequence is TGCAGCGTTGGCAAGATGAACACTGAAGCTTTCTTT. This gives the protein CSVGKMNTEAFF.

The table lists this clonotype with many counts. The chain links TRBV11-2 to TRBJ1-5, with D unclear. This CDR3 has 13 amino acids. Germline values: CDR1 SGHAT, CDR2 FQNNGV. V was shortened by 5 bases and J by 11 bases, with 16 bases between the two germline ends. Here the CDR3 reads CASSPDPLQSQHF. CDR3 DNA: TGTGCCAGCAGCCCGGACCCCCTCCAGTCCCAGCATTTT. The variable domain in full, completed from reference TRBV11-2 and TRBJ1-5, reads EAGVAQSPRYKIIEKRQSVAFWCNPISGHATLYWYQQILGQGPKLLIQFQNNGVVDDSQLPKDRFSAERLKGVDSTLKIQPAKLEDSAVYLCASSPDPLQSQHFGDGTRLSIL.

This clonotype was picked up many times. This chain connects TRBV18 to TRBJ1-1; maybe TRBD1 (5 bases). Germline lookup yields CDR1 KGHSH and CDR2 LQKENI. The CDR3 consists of 17 residues. Deletions cut 1 base from V and 4 bases from J, with 19 bases between. The CDR3 protein is CASSPLMGPKVTTEAFF. The CDR3 DNA reads as TGTGCCAGCTCACCACTTATGGGACCAAAAGTTACCACTGAAGCTTTCTTT.

This clonotype showed up many times. This chain connects TRBV13 to TRBJ2-3; D remains unclear. The CDR3 contains 12 residues. Trimming pared 4 bases from V and 4 bases from J, leaving 6 bases between. Per the germline V gene, CDR1 is PRHDT and CDR2 is FYEKMQ (reference sequence). The CDR3 spells CASSSFADTQYF. As DNA, the CDR3 is TGTGCCAGCAGCTCCTTCGCAGATACGCAGTATTTT. The full variable domain, with the rest looked up from reference TRBV13 and TRBJ2-3, is AAGVIQSPRHLIKEKRETATLKCYPIPRHDTVYWYQQGPGQDPQFLISFYEKMQSDKGSIPDRFSAQQFSDYHSELNMSSLELGDSALYFCASSSFADTQYFGPGTRLTVL.

This clonotype came up a few times. The CDR3 sequence is CASSSLAGNNEQFF. CDR3 nucleotide sequence: TGTGCCAGCAGCTCTCTAGCGGGGAACAATGAGCAGTTCTTC. The chain uses TRBV11-3 and TRBJ2-1; the match to TRBD2 covers 9 bases. The CDR3 has 14 residues. The junction had 3 bases not matched to a gene; V was cut back by 4 bases and J by 5 bases. Germline V gives CDR1 SGHNT, CDR2 YENEEA.

This clonotype appeared many times. The rearrangement uses TRBV6-4 and TRBJ2-6; the D call may be TRBD1 or TRBD2 (5 bases each). Germline CDR1 MRHNA, CDR2 SNTAGT. The V end was cut by 0 bases, the J end by 13 bases, with 25 bases between. CDR3 length: 18 amino acids. CDR3 coding DNA: TGTGCCAGCAGTGACTCATCTGGCGGCCTGGGACCGGCCCGGGTCCTGACTTTC. As protein: CASSDSSGGLGPARVLTF.

In its sample, this clonotype was seen a few times. The chain employs TRBV18 and TRBJ1-1, with D perhaps TRBD1 (5 bases). Germline CDR1 and CDR2: KGHSH and LQKENI. V lost 2 bases to trimming and J lost 4 bases, with 14 bases between them. The CDR3 has 15 residues. This chain's CDR3 is CASSPWGARGTEAFF. DNA of the CDR3: TGTGCCAGCTCACCATGGGGCGCACGAGGCACTGAAGCTTTCTTT.

This clonotype was seen many times. Here the CDR3 reads CASTSSSTGKEETQYF. The CDR3 bases are TGTGCCAGCACCTCCTCGAGTACAGGGAAAGAGGAGACCCAGTACTTC. This rearrangement joins TRBV28 to TRBJ2-5, with D perhaps matching TRBD1 (6 bases). Germline V lookup: CDR1 MDHEN, CDR2 SYDVKM. The V and J ends lost 7 bases and 5 bases respectively, with 23 bases between them. The CDR3 loop spans 16 amino acids. The variable domain in full, completed from reference TRBV28 and TRBJ2-5, reads DVKVTQSSRYLVKRTGEKVFLECVQDMDHENMFWYRQDPGLGLRLIYFSYDVKMKEKGDIPEGYSVSREKKERFSLILESASTNQTSMYLCASTSSSTGKEETQYFGPGTRLLVL.

This clonotype was seen only a few times. The genes are TRBV2 and TRBJ1-1, with unresolved D. V was clipped by 2 bases and J by 7 bases, with 11 bases between them. Germline V lookup: CDR1 SNHLY, CDR2 FYNNEI. CDR3 size: 13 residues. In nucleotides, the CDR3 is TGTGCCAGCAGTGAATGGGATCGCCATGAAGCTTTCTTT. Protein product: CASSEWDRHEAFF.

This clonotype was counted between two and nine times. The rearrangement joins TRBV6-6 to TRBJ1-1; D remains ambiguous. V was clipped by 6 bases and J by 2 bases, with 10 bases between them. The CDR3 runs 13 residues. The germline CDR1 and CDR2 sequences are MNHNY and SVGAGI (reference sequence). DNA for the CDR3: TGTGCCAGCAGAGGACGGGGAAACACTGAAGCTTTCTTT. This gives the protein CASRGRGNTEAFF.

This clonotype showed up many times. The chain couples TRBV20-1 to TRBJ1-2; D is ambiguous. The CDR3 has 13 residues. V was cut by 1 base and J by 1 base, with 7 bases left in between. Germline CDR1 DFQATT, CDR2 SNEGSKA (reference sequence). DNA for the CDR3: TGCAGTGCTAGAGCCCCGATTAACTATGGCTACACCTTC. Translating gives CSARAPINYGYTF.

This clonotype was counted at least ten times. This chain connects TRBV12-3 or TRBV12-4 to TRBJ2-2; unclear D gene. The CDR3 extends over 12 amino acids. The germline V and J ends were trimmed by 6 bases and 1 base, with 3 bases remaining between them. The CDR3 DNA reads as TGTGCCAGCAGCTTGAACACCGGGGAGCTGTTTTTT. This encodes CASSLNTGELFF.

This chain links TRBV4-1 with TRBJ1-2; D ambiguous. This CDR3 has 13 amino acids. V lost 7 bases, J lost 6 bases, and 15 bases lay in between. Germline V gene data show CDR1 as MGHRA and CDR2 as YSYEKL. CDR3 sequence: CASTPSTTHGYTF. CDR3 nucleotide sequence: TGCGCCAGCACCCCGTCCACGACCCATGGCTACACCTTC.